This T cell receptor (beta chain) was identified in a study of T cell responses to AZD1222 COVID-19 vaccine. Findings and caveats of the study: Only after the peak T cell response were repertoires sampled. Baseline seropositivity occurred in only a handful of AZD1222 recipients. Clonal diversity may have been underestimated in mostly white British donors. Regions 160-218 and 743-854 dominated among vaccine-associated CD4 TCRs spanning spike.

Produced via immunoSEQ multiplex PCR; TCRdb's table is partial and in-frame only. The repertoire includes 150,000 to 200,000 clones, 85% to 95% of them detected once, and roughly 9.2% sits in the top ten. Worth noting for this clone: The antigen is not known.

This receptor was taken from an adult in good health. The sample here was peripheral blood, taken on day 0 of AZD1222 vaccination.

In nucleotides, the CDR3 is TGTGCCAGCAGTTTAAGGGTCGGGCCCGCAGCCACTGAAGCTTTCTTT. The encoded protein is CASSLRVGPAATEAFF. The rearrangement uses TRBV28 and TRBJ1-1; D is undetermined. The CDR3 totals 16 residues. Deletions cut 2 bases from V and 4 bases from J, with 17 bases between. Germline assignment: CDR1 MDHEN and CDR2 SYDVKM.